Listed below are T cell receptor beta chains from one sample, sequenced in a study of shared clonotypes between healthy human individuals. Method: immunoSEQ multiplex PCR; TCRdb's copy keeps in-frame clones and lacks some. The repertoire has approximately 2,200,000 clones, 85% to 95% of them found once; the top ten carry 1.5% to 2%. The specimen was naive CD8+ T cells from PBMCs. The receptors derive from a man aged 18-30 years in good health. Some clones in this sample may be carry-over from other donors' samples. The CDR3 runs from the conserved cysteine through the conserved F or W. The order of the fields is V gene, J gene, clone size, D gene, CDR3 DNA, CDR3 protein. A D gene is named only where the DNA matches it firmly. Expanded clones are given a class, and other clones once, few, many or no size at all.

v_gene: TRBV6-5; j_gene: TRBJ2-7; abundance: .; d_gene: .; CDR3nt: TGTGCCAGCAGAAGTGCACAGGGAGGAACCTACGAGCAGTACTTC; CDR3aa: CASRSAQGGTYEQYF
v_gene: TRBV7-9; j_gene: TRBJ2-2; abundance: .; d_gene: TRBD2; CDR3nt: TGTGCCAGCAGCTATGAACCGGGACTAGTCCCCACCGGGGAGCTGTTTTTT; CDR3aa: CASSYEPGLVPTGELFF
v_gene: TRBV27; j_gene: TRBJ2-2; abundance: once; d_gene: TRBD2; CDR3nt: TGTGCCAGCATTAGTCGACTAGCGGGATGGTCCGGGGAGCTGTTTTTT; CDR3aa: CASISRLAGWSGELFF
v_gene: TRBV7-3; j_gene: TRBJ2-3; abundance: .; d_gene: .; CDR3nt: TGTGCCAGCAGCGCCTCGGGGATTTCCACAGATACGCAGTATTTT; CDR3aa: CASSASGISTDTQYF
v_gene: TRBV2; j_gene: TRBJ1-4; abundance: .; d_gene: .; CDR3nt: TGTGCCAGCACCGACCCAGGTCGGGGTAGGACTAATGAAAAACTGTTTTTT; CDR3aa: CASTDPGRGRTNEKLFF
v_gene: TRBV7-6; j_gene: TRBJ2-2; abundance: .; d_gene: .; CDR3nt: TGTGCCAGCAGCTTAGACCGGAGGGGCACCGGGGAGCTGTTTTTT; CDR3aa: CASSLDRRGTGELFF
v_gene: TRBV15; j_gene: TRBJ2-3; abundance: .; d_gene: .; CDR3nt: TGTGCCACCAGCACCTCCAGGCGAGGTACAGATACGCAGTATTTT; CDR3aa: CATSTSRRGTDTQYF
v_gene: TRBV18; j_gene: TRBJ2-7; abundance: .; d_gene: TRBD2; CDR3nt: TGTGCCAGCTCTCAGACTTTCCGGGAGGATCGCGAGCAGTACTTC; CDR3aa: CASSQTFREDREQYF
v_gene: TRBV28; j_gene: TRBJ1-5; abundance: .; d_gene: TRBD1; CDR3nt: TGTGCCAGCAGTCCCACAGGGGGCCCGGGCAATCAGCCCCAGCATTTT; CDR3aa: CASSPTGGPGNQPQHF
v_gene: TRBV27; j_gene: TRBJ2-7; abundance: .; d_gene: .; CDR3nt: TGTGCCAGCAGTCGCCCATTCGCCGAGCAGTACTTC; CDR3aa: CASSRPFAEQYF
v_gene: TRBV4-1; j_gene: TRBJ2-1; abundance: .; d_gene: TRBD2; CDR3nt: TGCGCCAGCAGCCAAGATGGGCTAGCGGGAGCCTACAATGAGCAGTTCTTC; CDR3aa: CASSQDGLAGAYNEQFF
v_gene: TRBV29-1; j_gene: TRBJ2-4; abundance: .; d_gene: TRBD1; CDR3nt: TGCAGCGTTGAAGAGCAGGGGGCTTTGCACATTCAGTACTTC; CDR3aa: CSVEEQGALHIQYF
v_gene: TRBV7-9; j_gene: TRBJ1-2; abundance: .; d_gene: TRBD1; CDR3nt: TGTGCCAGCAGCCCATGGACAGGGCATGGCTACACCTTC; CDR3aa: CASSPWTGHGYTF
v_gene: TRBV4-1; j_gene: TRBJ2-1; abundance: .; d_gene: TRBD2; CDR3nt: TGCGCCAGCAGCCCCTGGTGGGGGGGGTACAATGAGCAGTTCTTC; CDR3aa: CASSPWWGGYNEQFF
v_gene: TRBV27; j_gene: TRBJ2-1; abundance: once; d_gene: .; CDR3nt: TGTGCCAGCAGCTTAGCAGGTGAGCAGTTCTTC; CDR3aa: CASSLAGEQFF
v_gene: TRBV7-2; j_gene: TRBJ2-3; abundance: .; d_gene: TRBD2; CDR3nt: TGTGCCAGCAGCTCGGACGGGGGGGATACGCAGTATTTT; CDR3aa: CASSSDGGDTQYF